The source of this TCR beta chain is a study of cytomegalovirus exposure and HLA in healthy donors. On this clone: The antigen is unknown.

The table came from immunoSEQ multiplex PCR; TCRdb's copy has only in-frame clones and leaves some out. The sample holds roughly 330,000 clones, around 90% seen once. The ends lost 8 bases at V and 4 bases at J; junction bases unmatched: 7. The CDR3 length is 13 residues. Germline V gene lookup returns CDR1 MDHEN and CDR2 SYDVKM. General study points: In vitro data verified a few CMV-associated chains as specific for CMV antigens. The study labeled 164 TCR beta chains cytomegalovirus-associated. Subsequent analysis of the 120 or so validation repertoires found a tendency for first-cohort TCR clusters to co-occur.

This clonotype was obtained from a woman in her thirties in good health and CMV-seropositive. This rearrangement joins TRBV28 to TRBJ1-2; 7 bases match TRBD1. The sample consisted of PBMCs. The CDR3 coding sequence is TGTGCCAGCTTTGACAGGGATGTCTATGGCTACACCTTC. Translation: CASFDRDVYGYTF.